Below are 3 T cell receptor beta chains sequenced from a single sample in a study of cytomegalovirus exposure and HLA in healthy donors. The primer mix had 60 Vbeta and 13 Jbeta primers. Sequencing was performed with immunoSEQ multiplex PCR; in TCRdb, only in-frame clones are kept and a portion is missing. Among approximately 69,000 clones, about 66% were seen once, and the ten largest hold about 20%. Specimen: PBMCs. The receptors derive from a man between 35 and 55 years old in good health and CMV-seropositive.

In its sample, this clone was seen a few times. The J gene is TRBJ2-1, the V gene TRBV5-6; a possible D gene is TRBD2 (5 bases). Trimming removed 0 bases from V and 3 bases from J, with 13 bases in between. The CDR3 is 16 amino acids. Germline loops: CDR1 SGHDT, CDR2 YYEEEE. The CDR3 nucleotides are TGTGCCAGCAGCTTGGGACGGCGGGCCCACTACAATGAGCAGTTCTTC. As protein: CASSLGRRAHYNEQFF.

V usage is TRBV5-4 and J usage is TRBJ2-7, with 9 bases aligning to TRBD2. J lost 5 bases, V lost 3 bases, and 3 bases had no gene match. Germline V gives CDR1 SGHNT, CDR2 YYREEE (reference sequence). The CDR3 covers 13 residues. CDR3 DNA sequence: TGTGCCAGCAGCTGGGCGGGAGGGCACGAGCAGTACTTC. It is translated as CASSWAGGHEQYF.

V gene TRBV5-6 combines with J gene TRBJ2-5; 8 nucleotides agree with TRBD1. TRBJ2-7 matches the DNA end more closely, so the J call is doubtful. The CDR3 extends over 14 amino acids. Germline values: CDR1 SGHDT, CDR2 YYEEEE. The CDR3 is CASSSDREIREQYF. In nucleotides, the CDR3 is TGTGCCAGCAGCTCGGACAGGGAAATTCGCGAGCAGTACTTC.